These 14 T cell receptor beta chains were sequenced from one sample in a study of neoadjuvant anti-PD-1 for oral cavity cancer (dated by TCRdb to 2020 to 2022). To prepare the library, the immunoSEQ multiplex PCR assay was applied. Sourced from immuneACCESS, this table was stored by TCRdb with only in-frame sequences that have V and J called. A share of the clones is absent; for the studies checked, an unresolved V gene accounts for under half, and the remainder has no known explanation. This sample is represented by over 65,000 clones; 70% to 90% of them were singletons. 2.5% to 3% of the sample rests with the top ten. The time point label for this specimen denotes: after neoadjuvant nivolumab, at surgical resection. The material was PBMCs, obtained after nivolumab (anti-PD-1) treatment. Every receptor here comes from a person aged 35-79 years with oral cavity squamous cell carcinoma.

V gene TRBV27 combines with J gene TRBJ1-2; 11 positions match TRBD1. The V and J ends lost 4 bases and 7 bases, in that order; junction bases with no gene match: 5. The CDR3 is 14 residues long. Germline CDR1 MNHEY, CDR2 SMNVEV (reference sequence). The CDR3 region has the DNA TGTGCCAGCAGTTCAACCGGGACAGGGGGTGGCTACACCTTC. Translating gives CASSSTGTGGGYTF.

The chain has TRBV5-4 and TRBJ2-7, with D tentatively TRBD2 (7 bases). The V end was cut by 0 bases, the J end by 2 bases, with 15 bases between. The germline V gene encodes CDR1 SGHNT and CDR2 YYREEE (reference sequence). The CDR3 is 16 residues long. The CDR3 region has the DNA TGTGCCAGCAGCTTGGAGGTAGGGGGGGGTCCCTACGAGCAGTACTTC. Translated, it gives CASSLEVGGGPYEQYF.

J is TRBJ2-5 and V is TRBV5-4; 8 bases are a match to TRBD1. This CDR3 spans 14 amino acids. The junction had 3 bases not matched to a gene; V was cut back by 0 bases and J by 5 bases. Per the germline V gene, CDR1 is SGHNT and CDR2 is YYREEE (reference sequence). CDR3 loop: CASSLERQGETQYF. The CDR3 DNA reads as TGTGCCAGCAGCTTGGAACGACAGGGGGAGACCCAGTACTTC.

The rearrangement joins TRBV5-1 to TRBJ2-5; D unclear. V shed 0 bases and J shed 4 bases, with 4 bases lying between them. Germline V gene lookup returns CDR1 SGHRS and CDR2 YFSETQ. CDR3 length equals 12 residues. CDR3: CASSLDVETQYF. The CDR3 DNA sequence: TGCGCCAGCAGCTTGGACGTAGAGACCCAGTACTTC.

This chain's CDR3 is CASSFNPGTGFSYEQYF. The CDR3 DNA reads TGTGCCAGCAGTTTTAATCCGGGAACGGGGTTCTCCTACGAGCAGTACTTC. The J gene is TRBJ2-7, the V gene TRBV7-6; the D gene is possibly TRBD2 (5 bases). The germline CDR1 and CDR2 sequences are SGHVS and FNYEAQ. This CDR3 comprises 17 residues. Trimming cost V 6 bases and J 0 bases, with 21 bases left between them.

The gene calls are TRBV30 and TRBJ2-7; perhaps TRBD2 as D (5 bases). The CDR3 is 11 residues long. Per the germline V gene, CDR1 is GTSNPN and CDR2 is SVGIG (reference sequence). Deletions cut 6 bases from V and 3 bases from J, with 9 bases between. The CDR3 bases are TGTGCCTGTACCCGGGGCTACGAGCAGTACTTC. Its protein is CACTRGYEQYF. Using reference TRBV30 and TRBJ2-7 for the parts outside the CDR3, the full variable domain is SQTIHQWPATLVQPVGSPLSLECTVEGTSNPNLYWYRQAAGRGLQLLFYSVGIGQISSEVPQNLSASRPQDRQFILSSKKLLLSDSGFYLCACTRGYEQYFGPGTRLTVT.

This clone turned up a few times. The chain has TRBV7-8 and TRBJ1-5; TRBD1 matches 8 bases. This CDR3 contains 16 residues. Trimming cost V 5 bases and J 3 bases; bases outside gene matches: 9. Germline lookup yields CDR1 SGHVS and CDR2 FQNEAQ. For the CDR3, the DNA is TGTGCCAGCAGCGTAGGACAGGGCAGGGACAATCAGCCCCAGCATTTT. Its translation is CASSVGQGRDNQPQHF.

The rearrangement uses TRBV11-2 and TRBJ2-7; 12 bases match TRBD2. This CDR3 comprises 15 residues. J was trimmed by 4 bases and V by 3 bases; bases with no gene match: 4. CDR1 and CDR2 from the germline V gene are SGHAT and FQNNGV. The CDR3 coding sequence is TGTGCCAGCAGCTTGACTAGCGGGGGTACGTACGAGCAGTACTTC. Its translation: CASSLTSGGTYEQYF.

V is TRBV7-9 and J is TRBJ2-2; D gene ambiguous. Germline loops: CDR1 SEHNR, CDR2 FQNEAQ (reference sequence). This CDR3 spans 17 amino acids. V lost 3 bases to trimming and J lost 3 bases, with 17 bases between them. In DNA, the CDR3 is TGTGCCAGCAGCTTGGTTTCGCTTAGTAGCTACACCGGGGAGCTGTTTTTT. Encoded protein: CASSLVSLSSYTGELFF.

This chain connects TRBV7-8 to TRBJ2-3; D is uncertain. The germline gives CDR1 SGHVS, CDR2 FQNEAQ. The CDR3 spans 15 residues. V was pared by 2 bases and J by 1 base, with 10 bases between. This CDR3 is CASSLRRPGTDTQYF. The DNA of the CDR3 is TGTGCCAGCAGCTTACGTCGCCCCGGCACAGATACGCAGTATTTT.

This clone was seen a single time. This chain joins TRBV30 and TRBJ1-1; no clear D gene. CDR3 length: 12 residues. The germline gives CDR1 GTSNPN, CDR2 SVGIG (reference sequence). The CDR3 loop is CTGSSLNTEAFF. The CDR3 coding sequence is TGTACGGGTTCCAGTCTCAACACTGAAGCTTTCTTT.

V usage is TRBV28 and J usage is TRBJ2-5; D may be TRBD1 (6 bases). Trimming cost V 5 bases and J 6 bases, with 19 bases left between them. This CDR3 spans 15 amino acids. Germline V CDR1 and CDR2: MDHEN, SYDVKM. CDR3 DNA sequence: TGTGCCAGCAGTCTATACACTAACAGGGTGCAGACCCAGTACTTC. It codes for CASSLYTNRVQTQYF.

The chain has TRBV11-2 and TRBJ1-4; no firm D call. The CDR3 totals 11 residues. V was shortened by 5 bases and J by 12 bases, with 10 bases between the two germline ends. In germline, CDR1 is SGHAT, CDR2 FQNNGV. CDR3 sequence (DNA): TGTGCCAGCAGCCTTGGGAGCCAACTGTTTTTT. The encoded protein is CASSLGSQLFF.

The rearrangement joins TRBV19 to TRBJ1-1, with D unclear. This CDR3 comprises 14 residues. The V end was cut by 3 bases, the J end by 7 bases, with 15 bases between. Germline-derived CDR1 and CDR2 are LNHDA and SQIVND (reference sequence). The CDR3 is CASSMAKLNGEAFF. CDR3 DNA sequence: TGTGCCAGTAGTATGGCCAAGTTAAACGGTGAAGCTTTCTTT.